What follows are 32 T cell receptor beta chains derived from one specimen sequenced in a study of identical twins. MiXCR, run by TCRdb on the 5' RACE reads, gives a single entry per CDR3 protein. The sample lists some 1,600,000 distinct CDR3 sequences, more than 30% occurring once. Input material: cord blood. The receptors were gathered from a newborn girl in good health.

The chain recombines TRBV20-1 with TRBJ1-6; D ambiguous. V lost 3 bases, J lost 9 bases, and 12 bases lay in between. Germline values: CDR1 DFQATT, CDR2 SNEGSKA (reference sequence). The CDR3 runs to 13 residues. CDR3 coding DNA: TGCAGTGCTAGCATCCAGGACCGTTCACCCCTCCACTTT. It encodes CSASIQDRSPLHF.

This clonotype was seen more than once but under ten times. The CDR3 DNA reads TGTGCCAGCAGTACTACCCGGAGATTGGGGAGAACAGATACGCAGTATTTT. Residues: CASSTTRRLGRTDTQYF. The J gene is TRBJ2-3, the V gene TRBV28, with D perhaps TRBD2 (5 bases). The CDR3 contains 17 residues. V lost 5 bases to trimming and J lost 3 bases, with 21 bases between them. Germline values: CDR1 MDHEN, CDR2 SYDVKM.

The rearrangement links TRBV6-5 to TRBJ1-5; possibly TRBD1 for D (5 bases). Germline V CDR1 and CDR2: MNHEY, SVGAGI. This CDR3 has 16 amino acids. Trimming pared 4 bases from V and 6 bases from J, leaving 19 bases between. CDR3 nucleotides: TGTGCCAGCAGTTGGGGACCGGGTTTTCAGGGTCAGCCCCAGCATTTT. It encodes CASSWGPGFQGQPQHF.

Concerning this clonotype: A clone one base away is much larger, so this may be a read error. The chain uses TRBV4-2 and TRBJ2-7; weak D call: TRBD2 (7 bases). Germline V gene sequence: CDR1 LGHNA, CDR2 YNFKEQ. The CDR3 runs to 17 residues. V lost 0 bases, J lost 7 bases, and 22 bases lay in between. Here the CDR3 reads CASSQDRRTGGGNEQYF. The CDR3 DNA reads TGTGCCAGCAGCCAAGATAGGAGAACGGGGGGCGGGAATGAGCAGTACTTC.

The CDR3 protein is CAISGVTDTQYF. DNA of the CDR3: TGTGCCATCAGCGGGGTCACAGATACGCAGTATTTT. The V gene is TRBV10-3, the J gene TRBJ2-3, with D perhaps TRBD2 (5 bases). V was clipped by 6 bases and J by 2 bases, with 6 bases between them. The CDR3 totals 12 residues. Germline V gene sequence: CDR1 ENHRY, CDR2 SYGVKD.

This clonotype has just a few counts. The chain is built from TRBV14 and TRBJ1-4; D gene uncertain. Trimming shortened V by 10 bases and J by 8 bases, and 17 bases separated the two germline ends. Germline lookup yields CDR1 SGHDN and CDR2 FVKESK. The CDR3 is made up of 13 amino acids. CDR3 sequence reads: CATGGPRSEKLFF. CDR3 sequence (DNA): TGTGCCACCGGCGGCCCGAGGAGCGAAAAACTGTTTTTT.

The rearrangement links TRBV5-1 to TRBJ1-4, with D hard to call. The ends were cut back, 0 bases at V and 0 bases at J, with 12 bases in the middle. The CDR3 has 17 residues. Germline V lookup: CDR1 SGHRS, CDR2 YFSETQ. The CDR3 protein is CASSLGQLVATNEKLFF. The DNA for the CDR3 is TGCGCCAGCAGCTTGGGACAATTAGTTGCAACTAATGAAAAACTGTTTTTT.

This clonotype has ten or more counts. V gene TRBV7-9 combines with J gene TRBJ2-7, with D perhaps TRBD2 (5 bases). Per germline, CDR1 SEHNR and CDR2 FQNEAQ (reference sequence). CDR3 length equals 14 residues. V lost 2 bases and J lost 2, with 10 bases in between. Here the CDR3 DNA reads TGTGCCAGCAGCTTATCGGCGGGCCCCTACGAGCAGTACTTC. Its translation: CASSLSAGPYEQYF.

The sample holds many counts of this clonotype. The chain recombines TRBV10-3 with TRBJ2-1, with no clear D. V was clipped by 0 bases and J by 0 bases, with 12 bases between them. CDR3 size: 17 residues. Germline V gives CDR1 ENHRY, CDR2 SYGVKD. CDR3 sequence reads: CAISESNRASSYNEQFF. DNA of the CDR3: TGTGCCATCAGTGAGTCGAATAGGGCCAGCTCCTACAATGAGCAGTTCTTC.

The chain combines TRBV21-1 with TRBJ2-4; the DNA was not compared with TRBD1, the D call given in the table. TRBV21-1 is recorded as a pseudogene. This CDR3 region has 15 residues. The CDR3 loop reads CASSKYGQRKNIQYF. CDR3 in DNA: TGTGCCAGCAGCAAATATGGACAGAGGAAAAACATTCAGTACTTC.

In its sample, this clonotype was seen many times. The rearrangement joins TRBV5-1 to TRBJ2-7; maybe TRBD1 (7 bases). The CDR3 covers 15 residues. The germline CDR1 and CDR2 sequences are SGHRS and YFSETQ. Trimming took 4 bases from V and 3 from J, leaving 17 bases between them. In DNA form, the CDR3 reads TGCGCCAGCAGCCGCGGGACAGCGAAAGACTACGAGCAGTACTTC. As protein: CASSRGTAKDYEQYF.

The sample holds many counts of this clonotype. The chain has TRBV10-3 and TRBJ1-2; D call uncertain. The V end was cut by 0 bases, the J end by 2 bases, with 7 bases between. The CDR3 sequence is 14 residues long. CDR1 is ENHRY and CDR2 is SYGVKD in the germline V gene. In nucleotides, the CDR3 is TGTGCCATCAGTGAGTCTTCCGGGAACTATGGCTACACCTTC. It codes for CAISESSGNYGYTF.

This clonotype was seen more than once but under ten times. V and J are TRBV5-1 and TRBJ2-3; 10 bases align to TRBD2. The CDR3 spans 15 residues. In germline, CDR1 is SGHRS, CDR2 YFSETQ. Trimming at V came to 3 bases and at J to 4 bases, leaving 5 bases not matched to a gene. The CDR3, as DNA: TGCGCCAGCAGCTCGCTAGCGGGGGCGGCAGATACGCAGTATTTT. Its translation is CASSSLAGAADTQYF.

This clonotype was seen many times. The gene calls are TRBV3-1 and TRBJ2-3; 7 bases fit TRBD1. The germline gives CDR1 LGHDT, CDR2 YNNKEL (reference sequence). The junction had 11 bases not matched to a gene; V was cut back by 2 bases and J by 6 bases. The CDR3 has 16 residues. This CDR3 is CASSQTSGQTVDTQYF. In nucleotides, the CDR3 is TGTGCCAGCAGCCAAACCTCGGGACAGACGGTCGATACGCAGTATTTT.

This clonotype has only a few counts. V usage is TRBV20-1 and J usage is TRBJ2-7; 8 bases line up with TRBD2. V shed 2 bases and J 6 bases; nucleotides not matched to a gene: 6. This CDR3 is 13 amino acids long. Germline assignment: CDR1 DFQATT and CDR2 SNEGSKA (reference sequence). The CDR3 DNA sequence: TGCAGTGCTAGACTGGGACTAGTCGGCGAGCAGTACTTC. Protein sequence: CSARLGLVGEQYF.

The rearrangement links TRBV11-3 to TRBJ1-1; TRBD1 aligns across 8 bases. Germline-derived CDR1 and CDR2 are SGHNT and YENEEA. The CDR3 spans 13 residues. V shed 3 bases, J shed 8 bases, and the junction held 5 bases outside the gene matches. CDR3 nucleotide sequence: TGTGCCAGCAGCTTGTACAACAGGGGGGAAGCTTTCTTT. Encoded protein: CASSLYNRGEAFF.

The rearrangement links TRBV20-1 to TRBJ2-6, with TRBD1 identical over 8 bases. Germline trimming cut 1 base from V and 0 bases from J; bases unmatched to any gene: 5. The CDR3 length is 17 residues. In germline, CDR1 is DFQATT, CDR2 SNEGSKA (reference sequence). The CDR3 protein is CSARVTGAHSGANVLTF. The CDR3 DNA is TGCAGTGCTAGAGTGACAGGGGCCCACTCTGGGGCCAACGTCCTGACTTTC.

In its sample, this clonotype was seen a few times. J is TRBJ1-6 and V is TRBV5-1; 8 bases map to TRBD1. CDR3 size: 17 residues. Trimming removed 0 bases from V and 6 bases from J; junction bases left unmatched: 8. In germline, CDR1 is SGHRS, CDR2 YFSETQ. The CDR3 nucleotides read TGCGCCAGCAGCTTGGATCCCCAGGGGGCGCCTAATTCACCCCTCCACTTT. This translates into CASSLDPQGAPNSPLHF. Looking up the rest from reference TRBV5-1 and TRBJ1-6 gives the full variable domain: KAGVTQTPRYLIKTRGQQVTLSCSPISGHRSVSWYQQTPGQGLQFLFEYFSETQRNKGNFPGRFSGRQFSNSRSEMNVSTLELGDSALYLCASSLDPQGAPNSPLHFGNGTRLTVT.

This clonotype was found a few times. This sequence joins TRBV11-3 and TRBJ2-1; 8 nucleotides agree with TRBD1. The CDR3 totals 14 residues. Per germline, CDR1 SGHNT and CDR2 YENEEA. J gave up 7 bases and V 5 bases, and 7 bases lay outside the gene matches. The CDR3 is CASSPPQGENEQFF. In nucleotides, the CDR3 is TGTGCCAGCAGCCCTCCACAGGGGGAAAATGAGCAGTTCTTC. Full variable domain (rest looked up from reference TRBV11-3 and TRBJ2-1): EAGVVQSPRYKIIEKKQPVAFWCNPISGHNTLYWYLQNLGQGPELLIRYENEEAVDDSQLPKDRFSAERLKGVDSTLKIQPAELGDSAVYLCASSPPQGENEQFFGPGTRLTVL.

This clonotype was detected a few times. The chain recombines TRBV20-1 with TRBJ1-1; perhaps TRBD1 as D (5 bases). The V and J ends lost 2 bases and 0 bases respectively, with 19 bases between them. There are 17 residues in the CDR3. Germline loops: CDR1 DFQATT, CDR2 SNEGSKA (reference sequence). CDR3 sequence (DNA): TGCAGTGCTAGATTCCCGGGACGCTACTTCATGAACACTGAAGCTTTCTTT. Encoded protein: CSARFPGRYFMNTEAFF.

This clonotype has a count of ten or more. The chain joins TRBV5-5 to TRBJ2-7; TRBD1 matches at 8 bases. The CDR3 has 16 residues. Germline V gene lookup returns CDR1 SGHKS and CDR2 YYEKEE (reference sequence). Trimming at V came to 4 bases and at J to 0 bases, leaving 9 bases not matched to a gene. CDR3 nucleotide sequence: TGTGCCAGCAGCCTTGCCCCGGGACAGGTCTCCTACGAGCAGTACTTC. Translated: CASSLAPGQVSYEQYF.

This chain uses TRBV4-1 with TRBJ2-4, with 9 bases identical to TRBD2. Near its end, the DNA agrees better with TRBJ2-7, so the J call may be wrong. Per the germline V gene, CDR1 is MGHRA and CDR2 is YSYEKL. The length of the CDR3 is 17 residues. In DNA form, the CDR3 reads TGCGCCAGCAGCCGTACATTGAGTCTAGCGGGGAAGCACGAGCAGTACTTC. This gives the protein CASSRTLSLAGKHEQYF.

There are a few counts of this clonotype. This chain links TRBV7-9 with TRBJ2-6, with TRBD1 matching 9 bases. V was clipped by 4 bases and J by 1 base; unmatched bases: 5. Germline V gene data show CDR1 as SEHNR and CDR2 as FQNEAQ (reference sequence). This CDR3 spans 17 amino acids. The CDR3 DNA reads TGTGCCAGCAGCTCCGGGACAGGGTTTTCTGGGGCCAACGTCCTGACTTTC. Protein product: CASSSGTGFSGANVLTF.

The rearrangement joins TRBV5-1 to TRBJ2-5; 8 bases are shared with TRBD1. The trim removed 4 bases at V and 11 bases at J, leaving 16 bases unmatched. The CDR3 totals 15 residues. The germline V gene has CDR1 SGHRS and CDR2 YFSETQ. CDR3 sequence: CASSEQGQGRDEQYF. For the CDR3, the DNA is TGCGCCAGCAGCGAGCAAGGACAGGGAAGGGATGAGCAGTACTTC.

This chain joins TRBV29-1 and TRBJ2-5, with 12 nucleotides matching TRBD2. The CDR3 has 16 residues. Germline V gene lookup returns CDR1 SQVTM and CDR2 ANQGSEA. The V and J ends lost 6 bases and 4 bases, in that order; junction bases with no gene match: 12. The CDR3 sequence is CSVTRTSGALGETQYF. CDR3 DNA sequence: TGCAGCGTCACTAGGACTAGCGGGGCCTTAGGAGAGACCCAGTACTTC.

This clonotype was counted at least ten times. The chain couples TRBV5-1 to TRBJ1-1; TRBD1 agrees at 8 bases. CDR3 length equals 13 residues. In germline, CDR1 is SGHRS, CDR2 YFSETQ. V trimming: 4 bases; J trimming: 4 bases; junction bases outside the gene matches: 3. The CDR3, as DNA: TGCGCCAGCAGCGCAGGACAGGGCACTGAAGCTTTCTTT. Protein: CASSAGQGTEAFF.

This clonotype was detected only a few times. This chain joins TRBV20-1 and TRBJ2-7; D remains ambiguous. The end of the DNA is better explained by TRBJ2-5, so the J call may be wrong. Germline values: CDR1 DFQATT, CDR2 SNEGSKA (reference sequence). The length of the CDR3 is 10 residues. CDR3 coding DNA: TGCAGTGCTATCCTGGAGACCCAGTACTTC. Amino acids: CSAILETQYF.

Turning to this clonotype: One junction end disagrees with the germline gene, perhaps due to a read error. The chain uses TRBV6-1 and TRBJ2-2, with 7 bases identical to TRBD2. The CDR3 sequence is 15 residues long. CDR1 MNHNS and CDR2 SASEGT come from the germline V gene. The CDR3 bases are TGCGCCAGCAGCGAAGGACTAGCGAACACCGGGGAGCTGTTTTTT. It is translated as CASSEGLANTGELFF.

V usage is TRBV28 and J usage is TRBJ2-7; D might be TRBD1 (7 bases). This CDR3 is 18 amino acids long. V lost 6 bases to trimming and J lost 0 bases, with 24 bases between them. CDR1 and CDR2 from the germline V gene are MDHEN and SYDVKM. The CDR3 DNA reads TGTGCCAGCAGACGAGACAGGGTTGGGACTCTAAGCTCCTACGAGCAGTACTTC. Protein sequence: CASRRDRVGTLSSYEQYF.

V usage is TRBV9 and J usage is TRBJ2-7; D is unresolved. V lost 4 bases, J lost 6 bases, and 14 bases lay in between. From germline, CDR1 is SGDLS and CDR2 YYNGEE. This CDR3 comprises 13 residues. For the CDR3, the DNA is TGTGCCAGCAGCATAGAAGGGCCGAGCGAGCAGTACTTC. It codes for CASSIEGPSEQYF.

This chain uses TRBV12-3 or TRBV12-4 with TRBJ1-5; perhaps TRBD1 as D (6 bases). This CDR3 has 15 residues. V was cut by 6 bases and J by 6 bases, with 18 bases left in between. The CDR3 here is CASRPPGQWGQPQHF. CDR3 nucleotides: TGTGCCAGCAGACCCCCGGGACAATGGGGTCAGCCCCAGCATTTT.

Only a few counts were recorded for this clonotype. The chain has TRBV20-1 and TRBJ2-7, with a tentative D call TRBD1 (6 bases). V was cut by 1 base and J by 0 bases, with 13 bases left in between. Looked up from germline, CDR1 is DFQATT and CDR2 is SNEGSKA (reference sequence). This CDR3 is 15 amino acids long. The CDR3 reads CSARVPSTGSYEQYF. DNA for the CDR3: TGCAGTGCTAGAGTCCCTTCGACAGGCTCCTACGAGCAGTACTTC.